The clone carrying this T cell receptor (beta chain) was counted many times. A constant-region primer primed TCR beta cDNA synthesis from 450 to 550 ng of total RNA. Three nested multiplex PCR rounds of slightly modified ARM-PCR generated TCR beta libraries. The first two PCR rounds used TRBV1-TRBV30 primers with a Cbeta primer, roughly 10 cycles each. One entry per CDR3 protein, called by TCRdb with MiXCR from the multiplex PCR reads. The table shows roughly 30,000 distinct CDR3 sequences, with less than 80% occurring only once. This specimen belongs to a study of tumor-infiltrating lymphocytes in primary liver carcinoma. Joint extraction of RNA and DNA used roughly 19-33 mg of bulk tissue that was unsorted. Surgery removed the patients' primary liver carcinoma. Sampling was performed at five separate regions of each tumor. Germline loops: CDR1 SEHNR, CDR2 FQNEAQ (reference sequence). V lost 3 bases to trimming and J lost 4 bases, with 7 bases between them. The CDR3 is 14 amino acids.

The receptor's source is a man aged 40-50 years with primary liver carcinoma and hepatitis B virus infection. The specimen sequenced was liver tumor tissue from sampling region 5. Subset meaning: tumor region T5, tumor centre. The chain has TRBV7-9 and TRBJ2-6, with D hard to call. CDR3 region: CASSLVVGANVLTF. DNA for the CDR3: TGTGCCAGCAGCTTGGTGGTAGGGGCCAACGTCCTGACTTTC.